This passage covers 22 T cell receptor beta chains from one sample sequenced in a study of CD8 T cell repertoires and HIV-1 epitope variants. Their cognate antigens are unknown. Profiled with immunoSEQ multiplex PCR; TCRdb holds only in-frame clones, not every one. The data hold about 4,800 clones, with roughly 67% observed a single time. The specimen was cultured CD8+ T cells derived from PBMCs. The receptor source for this set is a male donor with HIV.

This clone was found a few times. This sequence joins TRBV10-3 and TRBJ2-7, with TRBD1 matching over 8 bases. Germline V gene data show CDR1 as ENHRY and CDR2 as SYGVKD. This CDR3 is 14 amino acids long. Trimming took 4 bases from V and 1 from J; bases not matched to a gene: 3. CDR3 bases: TGTGCCATCAGTGTGAGGGACAGGTCCTACGAGCAGTACTTC. This sequence encodes CAISVRDRSYEQYF.

The rearrangement uses TRBV4-3 and TRBJ2-1; 8 bases align to TRBD2. This CDR3 has 15 amino acids. Germline assignment: CDR1 LGHNA and CDR2 YSLEER. The J segment lost 4 bases and the V segment lost 5 bases, leaving 7 bases of the junction unmatched. The CDR3 DNA follows: TGCGCCAGCAGCGAAGGGCGGGGGGCATACAATGAGCAGTTCTTC. This sequence encodes CASSEGRGAYNEQFF.

The J gene is TRBJ2-5, the V gene TRBV27; 8 bases are a match to TRBD1. The end of the DNA is better explained by TRBJ2-7, so the J call may be wrong. Germline V gene lookup returns CDR1 MNHEY and CDR2 SMNVEV (reference sequence). The CDR3 extends over 14 amino acids. The DNA for the CDR3 is TGTGCCAGCAGCCTGACAGGGGCCTCCTACGAGCAGTACTTC. It encodes CASSLTGASYEQYF.

This clone was recorded a few times. This chain links TRBV7-9 with TRBJ2-2, with D perhaps matching TRBD2 (5 bases). Trimming removed 4 bases at V and 4 bases at J, with 10 bases between. The CDR3 loop spans 14 amino acids. The germline gives CDR1 SEHNR, CDR2 FQNEAQ (reference sequence). This chain's CDR3 is CASSWTPSTGELFF. The CDR3 DNA follows: TGTGCCAGCAGCTGGACTCCGAGCACCGGGGAGCTGTTTTTT.

This clone is termed medium-sized. V usage is TRBV19 and J usage is TRBJ2-1, with 14 bases matching TRBD2. Germline V gene data show CDR1 as LNHDA and CDR2 as SQIVND (reference sequence). The CDR3 is 19 residues long. J lost 8 bases, V lost 2 bases, and 14 bases had no gene match. The CDR3 spells CASSIQPGLAGDFLDEQFF. The CDR3, as DNA: TGTGCCAGTAGTATACAGCCGGGACTAGCGGGAGATTTCTTAGATGAGCAGTTCTTC.

The rearrangement uses TRBV7-2 and TRBJ2-7; D gene uncertain. Looked up from germline, CDR1 is SGHTA and CDR2 is FQGNSA. V was cut by 1 base and J by 2 bases, with 9 bases left in between. The CDR3 runs to 14 residues. CDR3 in DNA: TGTGCCAGCAGCTTAGTCCGCCAGACCTACGAGCAGTACTTC. Its protein product is CASSLVRQTYEQYF.

The rearrangement joins TRBV6-6 to TRBJ1-5; no firm D call. The CDR3 length is 15 residues. Trimming stripped 7 bases from V and 0 bases from J, with 13 bases between. Germline CDR1 is MNHNY and CDR2 is SVGAGI (reference sequence). CDR3 loop: CASILGGSSNQPQHF. DNA for the CDR3: TGTGCCAGCATCCTGGGAGGGAGTAGCAATCAGCCCCAGCATTTT.

This sequence joins TRBV11-1 and TRBJ2-5; no clear D gene. V was pared by 1 base and J by 3 bases, with 6 bases between. The CDR3 is made up of 13 amino acids. CDR1 SGHAT and CDR2 FQDESV come from the germline V gene (reference sequence). CDR3 protein: CASSLEDEETQYF. CDR3 in DNA: TGTGCCAGCAGCTTAGAAGATGAAGAGACCCAGTACTTC.

The chain employs TRBV7-9 and TRBJ2-5; TRBD2 might be the D (5 bases). Germline V gives CDR1 SEHNR, CDR2 FQNEAQ (reference sequence). Trimming removed 0 bases from V and 2 bases from J, with 10 bases in between. CDR3 length: 15 amino acids. The chain's CDR3 is CASSLAGVQQETQYF. CDR3 bases: TGTGCCAGCAGCTTAGCGGGAGTGCAGCAAGAGACCCAGTACTTC.

In this sample, this clone turned up a few times. The chain couples TRBV28 to TRBJ1-1; D is perhaps TRBD1 (5 bases). Germline CDR1 reads MDHEN; CDR2 reads SYDVKM. CDR3 length: 13 amino acids. V was trimmed by 4 bases and J by 1 base, leaving 7 bases between them. Written as DNA, the CDR3 is TGTGCCAGCAGTTACACAGGGAACACTGAAGCTTTCTTT. Translating it yields CASSYTGNTEAFF.

The gene calls are TRBV5-1 and TRBJ2-1, with TRBD1 matching 8 bases. J was trimmed by 10 bases and V by 4 bases; bases with no gene match: 7. Germline V CDR1 and CDR2: SGHRS, YFSETQ. The CDR3 sequence is 13 residues long. Here the CDR3 reads CASSRGTGNEQFF. The CDR3 DNA follows: TGCGCCAGCAGCCGTGGGACAGGTAACGAGCAGTTCTTC.

The chain employs TRBV15 and TRBJ2-7; 7 bases match TRBD2. CDR1 LNHNV and CDR2 YYDKDF come from the germline V gene (reference sequence). The junction had 6 bases not matched to a gene; V was cut back by 0 bases and J by 7 bases. The CDR3 consists of 14 residues. The CDR3 region is CATSRDGGVAEQYF. The CDR3 DNA follows: TGTGCCACCAGCAGAGATGGGGGGGTAGCGGAGCAGTACTTC.

The rearrangement links TRBV2 to TRBJ2-1, with a weak D call TRBD2 (5 bases). Germline V CDR1 and CDR2: SNHLY, FYNNEI. V was cut by 3 bases and J by 3 bases, with 9 bases left in between. CDR3 size: 14 residues. In DNA form, the CDR3 reads TGTGCCAGCAGTGATATAGACTACTACAATGAGCAGTTCTTC. Translation gives CASSDIDYYNEQFF.

This clone has a handful of counts. The chain combines TRBV28 with TRBJ2-7; the match to TRBD1 covers 11 bases. After removal of 3 bases from V and 2 bases from J, the junction contained 9 bases not matched to a gene. Germline lookup yields CDR1 MDHEN and CDR2 SYDVKM. This CDR3 region has 17 residues. The CDR3 is CASSFRGTGGHTYEQYF. DNA of the CDR3: TGTGCCAGCAGTTTCAGGGGGACAGGGGGTCATACCTACGAGCAGTACTTC.

The chain employs TRBV6-5 and TRBJ2-3, with 10 positions matching TRBD2. This CDR3 spans 16 amino acids. J gave up 6 bases and V 0 bases, and 6 bases lay outside the gene matches. Germline CDR1 reads MNHEY; CDR2 reads SVGAGI. The CDR3 nucleotides are TGTGCCAGCAGTTACTCGGCTAGCGGGAGTGTGGATACGCAGTATTTT. It translates to CASSYSASGSVDTQYF.

The V gene is TRBV28, the J gene TRBJ2-3; TRBD2 matches 9 bases. Trimming removed 6 bases from V and 2 bases from J; junction bases left unmatched: 9. The germline V gene encodes CDR1 MDHEN and CDR2 SYDVKM. The CDR3 sequence is 16 residues long. CDR3 coding DNA: TGTGCCAGCAGCCGAAGGCGCGGGAGGGCCACAGATACGCAGTATTTT. Translated, it gives CASSRRRGRATDTQYF.

This clone ranks as medium-sized (0.01 to 0.1%). The rearrangement joins TRBV7-9 to TRBJ1-1; 7 nucleotides agree with TRBD1. The CDR3 has 14 residues. CDR1 and CDR2 from the germline V gene are SEHNR and FQNEAQ (reference sequence). With 5 bases clipped from V and 7 bases from J, the junction kept 10 bases outside the gene matches. Written as DNA, the CDR3 is TGTGCCAGCAGCCTATCAGGGGGTAGCTATGAAGCTTTCTTT. Protein sequence: CASSLSGGSYEAFF.

The V gene is TRBV23-1, the J gene TRBJ1-1, with 10 positions matching TRBD1. TRBV23-1 is sorted into the ORF group, with uncertain function. The CDR3 covers 16 residues. The V and J ends lost 3 bases and 0 bases, in that order; junction bases with no gene match: 4. As DNA, the CDR3 is TGCGCCAGCAGTCATTCCGGGACAGGGGTGAACACTGAAGCTTTCTTT. Amino acids: CASSHSGTGVNTEAFF.

The chain couples TRBV5-8 to TRBJ2-7, with D perhaps matching TRBD2 (7 bases). Per the germline V gene, CDR1 is SGHTS and CDR2 is YDEGEE. V was clipped by 1 base and J by 0 bases, with 11 bases between them. This CDR3 has 15 amino acids. The chain's CDR3 is CASSLWGGASYEQYF. As DNA, the CDR3 is TGTGCCAGCAGCTTGTGGGGGGGGGCCTCCTACGAGCAGTACTTC. The whole variable domain, filled in from reference TRBV5-8 and TRBJ2-7, reads EAGVTQSPTHLIKTRGQQATLRCSPISGHTSVYWYQQALGLGLQFLLWYDEGEERNRGNFPPRFSGRQFPNYSSELNVNALELEDSALYLCASSLWGGASYEQYFGPGTRLTVT.

This chain links TRBV4-3 with TRBJ1-2; D possibly corresponds to TRBD1 (6 bases). The CDR3 sequence is 15 residues long. CDR1 is LGHNA and CDR2 is YSLEER in the germline V gene. The germline V and J ends were trimmed by 0 bases and 4 bases, with 12 bases remaining between them. The CDR3 DNA reads TGCGCCAGCAGCCAAGATCGCAGAGGGGGCTATGGCTACACCTTC. It is translated as CASSQDRRGGYGYTF.

This clone has a single count. The rearrangement uses TRBV27 and TRBJ2-1; perhaps TRBD1 as D (6 bases). This CDR3 contains 17 residues. The V end was cut by 3 bases, the J end by 4 bases, with 19 bases between. Germline CDR1 and CDR2: MNHEY and SMNVEV (reference sequence). Here the CDR3 DNA reads TGTGCCAGCAGTTTCGCAGGGGCCCCTATGTATTACAATGAGCAGTTCTTC. It codes for CASSFAGAPMYYNEQFF.

This rearrangement joins TRBV10-1 to TRBJ1-5; D remains ambiguous. The CDR3 extends over 14 amino acids. Germline CDR1 reads WNHNN; CDR2 reads SYGVQD (reference sequence). V was pared by 6 bases and J by 0 bases, with 9 bases between. In DNA form, the CDR3 reads TGCGCCAGCAGCGGCCACATTAGCAATCAGCCCCAGCATTTT. Encoded protein: CASSGHISNQPQHF.